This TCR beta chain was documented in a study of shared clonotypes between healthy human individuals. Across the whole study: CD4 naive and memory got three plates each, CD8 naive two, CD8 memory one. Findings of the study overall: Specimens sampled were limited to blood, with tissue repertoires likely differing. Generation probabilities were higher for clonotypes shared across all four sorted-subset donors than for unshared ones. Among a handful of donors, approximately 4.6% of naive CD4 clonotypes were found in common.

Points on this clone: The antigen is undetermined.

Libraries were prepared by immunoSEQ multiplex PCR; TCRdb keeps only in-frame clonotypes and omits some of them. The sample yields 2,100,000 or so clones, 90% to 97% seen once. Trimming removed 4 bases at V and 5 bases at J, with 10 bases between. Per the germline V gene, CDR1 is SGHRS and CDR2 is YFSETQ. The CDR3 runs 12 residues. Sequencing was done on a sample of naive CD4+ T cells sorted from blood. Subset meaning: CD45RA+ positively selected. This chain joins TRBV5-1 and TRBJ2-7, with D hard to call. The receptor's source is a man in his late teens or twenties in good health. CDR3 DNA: TGCGCCAGCAGCCCCCGGGCGGACGAGCAGTACTTC. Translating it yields CASSPRADEQYF.